The 6 T cell receptor beta chains below were found in one sample sequenced in a study of response to subunit inactivated influenza vaccine. TCRdb processed the RT-PCR reads anew with MiXCR; each CDR3 protein has one entry. This sample has around 850,000 distinct CDR3 sequences, with about 18% found just once. The sequencing here drew on PBMCs from blood, taken 4 to 6 days after vaccination. These receptors all stem from a man aged 50 to 59 who received an inactivated influenza vaccine.

The genes are TRBV29-1 and TRBJ1-1; unclear D gene. Germline CDR1 SQVTM, CDR2 ANQGSEA. Trimming removed 0 bases at V and 6 bases at J, with 11 bases between. This CDR3 has 13 residues. The DNA for the CDR3 is TGCAGCGTTGAAGAACCCGTCGGCTCTGAAGCTTTCTTT. Translating it yields CSVEEPVGSEAFF.

CDR3 protein: CSASPSGGGETQYF. The CDR3 nucleotides are TGCAGTGCTAGCCCCTCGGGAGGAGGAGAGACCCAGTACTTC. This rearrangement joins TRBV20-1 to TRBJ2-5, with TRBD2 identical over 7 bases. This CDR3 region has 14 residues. Germline-derived CDR1 and CDR2 are DFQATT and SNEGSKA (reference sequence). The junction had 8 bases not matched to a gene; V was cut back by 3 bases and J by 4 bases.

This clonotype was counted a few times. The V call is TRBV28, the J call TRBJ2-7; TRBD2 aligns across 14 bases. V lost 8 bases to trimming and J lost 5 bases; unmatched junction nucleotides: 14. Germline CDR1 is MDHEN and CDR2 is SYDVKM. The CDR3 covers 17 residues. CDR3 loop: CASPPGTSGSSGNEQYF. The CDR3 nucleotides read TGTGCCAGCCCTCCCGGGACTAGCGGGAGCTCCGGGAACGAGCAGTACTTC.

The genes are TRBV7-2 and TRBJ1-2; D perhaps matches TRBD1 (6 bases). The CDR3 is 16 amino acids. V gave up 0 bases and J gave up 0 bases, with 11 bases separating them. The germline V gene has CDR1 SGHTA and CDR2 FQGNSA. The CDR3 is CASSLAPTGSNYGYTF. In DNA form, the CDR3 reads TGTGCCAGCAGCTTAGCGCCGACAGGATCTAACTATGGCTACACCTTC.

The J gene is TRBJ1-1, the V gene TRBV12-3 or TRBV12-4; D gene unclear. The CDR3 runs 11 residues. V was pared by 4 bases and J by 11 bases, with 11 bases between. Here the CDR3 reads CASSSEGAAFF. The CDR3 nucleotides are TGTGCCAGCAGTTCCGAGGGTGCGGCTTTCTTT.

This clonotype was recorded a few times. The chain has TRBV4-3 and TRBJ2-4; tentative D call: TRBD1 (6 bases). The V gene's germline CDR1 is LGHNA and CDR2 YSLEER. The CDR3 runs to 15 residues. V lost 0 bases, J lost 7 bases, and 13 bases lay in between. CDR3 amino acids: CASSQEGQRMNIQYF. The DNA of the CDR3 is TGCGCCAGCAGCCAAGAAGGACAGCGAATGAACATTCAGTACTTC.